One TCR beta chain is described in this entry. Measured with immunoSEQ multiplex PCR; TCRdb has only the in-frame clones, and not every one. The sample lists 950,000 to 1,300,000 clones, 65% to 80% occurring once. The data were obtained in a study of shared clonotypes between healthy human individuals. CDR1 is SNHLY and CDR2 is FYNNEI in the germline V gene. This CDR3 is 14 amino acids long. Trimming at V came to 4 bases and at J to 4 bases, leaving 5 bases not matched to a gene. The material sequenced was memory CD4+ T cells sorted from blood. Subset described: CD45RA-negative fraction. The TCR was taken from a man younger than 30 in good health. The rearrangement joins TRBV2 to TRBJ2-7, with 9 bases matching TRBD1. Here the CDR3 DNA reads TGTGCCAGCAGTGTAGACAGGGGGTGGTACGAGCAGTACTTC. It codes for CASSVDRGWYEQYF.